These 9 T cell receptor beta chains came from one sample sequenced in a study of blood T cell repertoires in COVID-19. Profiling relied on immunoSEQ multiplex PCR, and the TCRdb table lists in-frame clones only, not all of them. The data hold nearly 200,000 clones, with 80% to 90% observed a single time. The specimen sequenced was peripheral blood. These receptors originate from a woman aged 70-85 years with active or convalescent COVID-19.

This clone was detected only once. DNA of the CDR3: TGTGCCAGCAGCCCATCCTACGGCTACGAGCAGTACTTC. It is translated as CASSPSYGYEQYF. The V call is TRBV4-2, the J call TRBJ2-7; D uncertain. With 4 bases removed from V and 3 bases from J, the gap between germline ends came to 10 bases. The CDR3 contains 13 residues. Germline V gives CDR1 LGHNA, CDR2 YNFKEQ.

The V gene is TRBV28, the J gene TRBJ2-7; 11 bases map to TRBD2. Germline V gene lookup returns CDR1 MDHEN and CDR2 SYDVKM. This CDR3 region has 15 residues. The V and J ends lost 5 bases and 3 bases, in that order; junction bases with no gene match: 6. CDR3 residues: CASSREGTSGYEQYF. In DNA form, the CDR3 reads TGTGCCAGCAGTCGAGAAGGGACTAGCGGCTACGAGCAGTACTTC.

Many counts were recorded for this clone. V gene TRBV24-1 combines with J gene TRBJ1-5, with a possible D match to TRBD1 (5 bases). Trimming cost V 4 bases and J 0 bases, with 18 bases left between them. The CDR3 covers 18 residues. The germline gives CDR1 KGHDR, CDR2 SFDVKD. CDR3 coding DNA: TGTGCCACCAGTGAGGGGCCACGGGTTGGTGATAGCAATCAGCCCCAGCATTTT. Translating gives CATSEGPRVGDSNQPQHF.

The chain is built from TRBV29-1 and TRBJ2-3; a weak D match, TRBD1 (6 bases). The CDR3 has 13 residues. Germline V lookup: CDR1 SQVTM, CDR2 ANQGSEA. With 3 bases removed from V and 2 bases from J, the gap between germline ends came to 9 bases. CDR3 protein: CSVDDRFTDTQYF. The CDR3 nucleotides read TGCAGCGTTGACGACAGGTTCACAGATACGCAGTATTTT.

The chain combines TRBV19 with TRBJ1-2, with D tentatively TRBD1 (6 bases). The CDR3 contains 13 residues. The V end lost 6 bases, the J end lost 2 bases, and 10 bases lay between the germline ends. CDR1 is LNHDA and CDR2 is SQIVND in the germline V gene (reference sequence). CDR3 sequence (DNA): TGTGCCAGTAGCTGGACAGCCAACTATGGCTACACCTTC. This gives the protein CASSWTANYGYTF.

This clone was counted between two and nine times. The V gene is TRBV2, the J gene TRBJ1-2; TRBD1 aligns across 8 bases. The ends lost 4 bases at V and 8 bases at J; junction bases unmatched: 6. Germline V gene lookup returns CDR1 SNHLY and CDR2 FYNNEI. CDR3 length: 13 amino acids. The CDR3 region has the DNA TGTGCCAGCAGTGTAAGGACAGGGAAAGGCTACACCTTC. It specifies CASSVRTGKGYTF.

CDR3 DNA: TGTGCCAGCAGCTTACTACTAGCGAGTCCGGCAGATACGCAGTATTTT. Encoded protein: CASSLLLASPADTQYF. The chain uses TRBV7-9 and TRBJ2-3; 7 bases line up with TRBD2. The CDR3 sequence is 16 residues long. Germline V lookup: CDR1 SEHNR, CDR2 FQNEAQ (reference sequence). V gave up 2 bases and J gave up 4 bases; unmatched junction bases: 9.

The V gene is TRBV15, the J gene TRBJ1-5; 9 bases are shared with TRBD1. Germline V gene sequence: CDR1 LNHNV, CDR2 YYDKDF (reference sequence). The junction had 8 bases not matched to a gene; V was cut back by 2 bases and J by 6 bases. CDR3 length equals 16 residues. CDR3 nucleotide sequence: TGTGCCACCAGCAGACTGGGACAGGGAGTAGGTCAGCCCCAGCATTTT. Protein: CATSRLGQGVGQPQHF.

The chain joins TRBV18 to TRBJ2-3; tentatively, D is TRBD2 (6 bases). The CDR3 length is 15 residues. V was shortened by 2 bases and J by 5 bases, with 14 bases between the two germline ends. Germline CDR1 KGHSH, CDR2 LQKENI. The CDR3 protein is CASSPRGVREDTQYF. CDR3 in DNA: TGTGCCAGCTCACCAAGAGGGGTGCGGGAAGATACGCAGTATTTT.